These T cell receptor beta chains were read from a single sample in a study of response to subunit inactivated influenza vaccine. TCRdb analysed the RT-PCR reads with MiXCR anew, one entry per CDR3 protein. This table holds some 550,000 distinct CDR3 sequences, roughly 25% found once. These sequences were also reported in another study, on T cells expressing NK-cell markers.

The sample here was CD4+ T cells sorted from PBMCs, taken 12 days after vaccination. Receptors were obtained from a man between 50 and 59 years old who received an inactivated influenza vaccine. CDR3s include the opening cysteine and the closing phenylalanine or tryptophan. D genes are given only for firm matches. Some rows have no size entry. The others give once, few or many, or a class for an expanded clone.

TRBJ2-2 NA NA TRBV27 TGTGCCAGCAGATACGCCGGGGAGCTGTTTTTT CASRYAGELFF
TRBJ1-1 many TRBD1 TRBV29-1 TGCAGCGCCCCCGGACAGGGTGGGAACACTGAAGCTTTCTTT CSAPGQGGNTEAFF
TRBJ2-1 NA NA TRBV20-1 TGCAGTGCTCGACCCCCGGGGCTAGTTTACAATGAGCAGTTCTTC CSARPPGLVYNEQFF
TRBJ1-5 NA TRBD1 TRBV12-3/TRBV12-4 TGTGCCAGCAGATCCACAGGGGGTCGCAATCAGCCCCAGCATTTT CASRSTGGRNQPQHF
TRBJ1-4 few TRBD1 TRBV18 TGTGCCAGCTCACCGTCGAGACAGGGGGAAGGTCTGTTTTTT CASSPSRQGEGLFF
TRBJ1-6 NA NA TRBV10-3 TGTGCCATCAGTGTGGCGGACCGAAATTCACCCCTCCACTTT CAISVADRNSPLHF
TRBJ2-6 NA NA TRBV3-1 TGTGCCAGCAGCCAGCGCGCTGGGGCCAACGTCCTGACTTTC CASSQRAGANVLTF
TRBJ2-7 NA TRBD1 TRBV7-9 TGTGCCAGCAGCTTAGCTTGGGACAGGGAAACCTACGAGCAGTACTTC CASSLAWDRETYEQYF
TRBJ2-1 many NA TRBV7-8 TGTGCCAGTAGTCGTTCCTACAATGAGCAGTTCTTC CASSRSYNEQFF
TRBJ1-5 NA NA TRBV12-5 TGTGCTAGTGGGACGGGGGGGAATCAGCCCCAGCATTTT CASGTGGNQPQHF
TRBJ2-7 NA NA TRBV12-3/TRBV12-4 TGTGCCAGCAGTCTTGCCGATCTGGTCGAGCAGTACTTC CASSLADLVEQYF
TRBJ2-5 few NA TRBV20-1 TGCAGTGCTAGGGAGGGGGGGTCTCCGGGGGAGACCCAGTACTTC CSAREGGSPGETQYF
TRBJ1-3 NA NA TRBV5-6 TGTGCCAGCAGCGCTCCGAACTCTGGAAACACCATATATTTT CASSAPNSGNTIYF
TRBJ2-5 few NA TRBV30 TGTGCCTGGATGCAGGGTCCTCAAGAGACCCAGTACTTC CAWMQGPQETQYF
TRBJ2-2 many TRBD2 TRBV15 TGTGCCACCAGCAGGGAGCGGGGGTTCAACACCGGGGAGCTGTTTTTT CATSRERGFNTGELFF
TRBJ1-6 NA NA TRBV6-1 TGTGCCAGCACTCAATGGGGTAATAATTCACCCCTCCACTTT CASTQWGNNSPLHF
TRBJ2-1 few TRBD2 TRBV10-3 TGTGCCATCAGCCTACAGGGCTTAGGGACTAGCGGGGCCAATGAGCAGTTCTTC CAISLQGLGTSGANEQFF
TRBJ2-3 once TRBD2 TRBV7-2 TGTGCCAGCAGCTTAGATAGCGGGAGGACAGATACGCAGTATTTT CASSLDSGRTDTQYF
TRBJ1-1 NA TRBD1 TRBV20-1 TGCAGTGCTAGCGAGGTCCAGGGGGCGAGCACTGAAGCTTTCTTT CSASEVQGASTEAFF
TRBJ1-2 few NA TRBV20-1 TGCAGTGCTAGAGTTGGCGGATCTAACTATGGCTACACCTTC CSARVGGSNYGYTF
TRBJ2-7 NA NA TRBV20-1 TGCAGTGCTGTCCGCAGGGTGAATGCCTACGAGCAGTACTTC CSAVRRVNAYEQYF
TRBJ2-3 NA TRBD2 TRBV20-1 TGCAGTGCTAGAGCCCTACCCGGGACTAGAGGGGGAGATACGCAGTATTTT CSARALPGTRGGDTQYF
TRBJ2-1 NA NA TRBV12-3/TRBV12-4 TGTGCCAGCAGTTTCTCGGGGTCCGACTACAATGAGCAGTTCTTC CASSFSGSDYNEQFF
TRBJ1-6 many NA TRBV5-1 TGTGCCAGCAGCTTAGAGGGGAATTCACCCCTCCACTTT CASSLEGNSPLHF
TRBJ2-1 few NA TRBV12-3/TRBV12-4 TGTGCCAGCAGTTTTGCTCTTTACAATGAGCAGTTCTTC CASSFALYNEQFF
TRBJ2-3 NA NA TRBV4-3 TGCGCCAGCAGCCAAGGCGGGGGCTCCTTCACAGATACGCAGTATTTT CASSQGGGSFTDTQYF
TRBJ2-3 few TRBD2 TRBV7-9 TGTGCCAGCAGCGCCCGGACTAGCGGGGAGACTAGTTTT CASSARTSGETSF
TRBJ2-3 NA NA TRBV4-1 TGCGCCAGCAGCCAAGATCTACGGGGCAGGGCACCCACAGATACGCAGTATTTT CASSQDLRGRAPTDTQYF
TRBJ1-3 few NA TRBV6-5 TGTGCCAGCAGTTACTCAACGCCAGGCAACTCTGGAAACACCATATATTTT CASSYSTPGNSGNTIYF
TRBJ2-3 few TRBD1 TRBV20-1 TGCAGACCCCTACAGGGGCTGTTGACAGATACGCAGTATTTT CRPLQGLLTDTQYF
TRBJ2-3 NA NA TRBV10-2 TGCGCCAGCAGTGGCGGGGCTTGGGCCACAGATACGCAGTATTTT CASSGGAWATDTQYF
TRBJ2-7 few NA TRBV5-1 TGCGCCAGCAGCGACGCAGGGCCCCCCTACGAGCAGTACTTC CASSDAGPPYEQYF
TRBJ1-5 few TRBD1 TRBV11-2 TGTGCCAGCAGCTTAGAGCCGACAGGGGGACAGCCCCAGCATTTT CASSLEPTGGQPQHF
TRBJ1-6 few NA TRBV6-1 TGTGCCAGCAGCATACAGACAGCCTATAATTCACCCCTCCACTTT CASSIQTAYNSPLHF
TRBJ2-5 NA NA TRBV6-5 TGTGCCAGCAGTTACACATTGGGAGAGACCCAGTACTTC CASSYTLGETQYF
TRBJ2-1 NA NA TRBV6-2/TRBV6-3 TGTGCCAGCAGGAAGCGAGTGCTGGGGTACAATGAGCAGTTCTTC CASRKRVLGYNEQFF
TRBJ2-7 few NA TRBV20-1 TGCAGTGCTCCGGGTCACACCTACGAGCAGTACTTC CSAPGHTYEQYF